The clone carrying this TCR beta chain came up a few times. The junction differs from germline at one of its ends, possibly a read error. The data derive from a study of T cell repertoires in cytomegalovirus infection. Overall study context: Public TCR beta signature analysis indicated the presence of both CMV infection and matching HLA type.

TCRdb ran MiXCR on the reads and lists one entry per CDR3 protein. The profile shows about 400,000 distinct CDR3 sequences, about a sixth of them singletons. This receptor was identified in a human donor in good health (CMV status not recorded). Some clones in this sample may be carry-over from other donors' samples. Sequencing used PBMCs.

The CDR3 DNA reads TGTGCTAGCAGCTTCAACCGAGACAGGTTCACAGATACGCAGTATTTT. It is translated as CASSFNRDRFTDTQYF. V is TRBV5-6 and J is TRBJ2-3, with a possible D match to TRBD1 (6 bases). CDR1 SGHDT and CDR2 YYEEEE come from the germline V gene. There are 16 residues in the CDR3.